This T cell receptor (beta chain) emerged from a study of spatial heterogeneity in lung cancer (dated by TCRdb to about 2019). With regard to the full study: Beta-chain transcripts were consistently detected in greater numbers than alpha-chain transcripts, which likely reflected higher beta-chain transcript abundance. Nonsynonymous mutation counts, determined by whole-exome sequencing of tumor tissue, were related to features of the TCR repertoire. TCR alpha and beta repertoires were quantitatively compared across multiple tumor regions, matched nontumor lung and blood in non-small cell lung cancer. At surgery, hundreds of tumor regions, some 61 matched nontumor lung samples and 45 to 60 PBMC samples were TCR-sequenced for both alpha and beta chains. In the raw uncorrected reads, each unique combination of TCR and UMI appeared more than ten times on average.

The library was generated by 5' RACE. The data were produced on a NextSeq 500. In the TCR library protocol, a unique molecular identifier was attached to each TCR cDNA molecule so that PCR and sequencing errors could be corrected. In the source study's methods: TCR identification, UMI-based error correction and CDR3 extraction were performed with Decombinator tools. TCRs above a frequency of 2 per 1,000, corresponding to the top 1% of the tumor frequency distribution, were defined as expanded. Each repertoire was subsampled 100 times to 5,000 TCRs, after which Renyi diversity was computed with the R vegan package. CDR3 similarity networks were constructed using string-kernel similarity of amino acid triplets, with links drawn between CDR3s whose pairwise similarity was above 0.82. The raw public reads went through TCRdb reprocessing: fastp at Q25, MiXCR clone calling, in-frame beta chains kept. Records with the same CDR3 protein are collapsed into one entry carrying the most frequent genes and DNA. What appears here as the V and J calls and clone size reflects TCRdb's work, not the paper's. This sample lists roughly 25,000 distinct CDR3 sequences; roughly 13% were detected once. Jointly, the top ten make up approximately 25% of the sample.

This clonotype showed up many times. Its antigen target is currently unknown. No much larger clone exists at a distance of one base, and base qualities are not known. What the authors observed across the whole study: Confirming at a functional level the hypothesis that regional TCRs recognize regional mutations was considered to require additional single-cell paired TCR alpha and beta sequencing. Ubiquitous expanded tumor TCRs were detected in blood more often at tumor resection than at routine follow-up.

V is clipped by 1 base and J by 2 bases, and the sequence between their germline boundaries is 9 bases long. From the cysteine up to the phenylalanine, the CDR3 has a length of 14 residues. Only the CDR3 DNA stays, 42 bases, in frame from base 1. The germline V gene specifies SGHAT as CDR1 and FQNNGV as CDR2. Explained via the paper, the time point label denotes: sample taken at primary tumor resection. For TCR sequencing, whole RNA was extracted from tumor and nontumor lung tissue, or from cryopreserved PBMC samples, and no cell sorting was done. Samples were obtained from about 75 patients with early-stage, untreated non-small cell lung cancer from the lung TRACERx cohort. Patients were selected for TCR sequencing only if sufficient RNA was available from at least two tumor regions.

The specimen was PBMCs, collected at surgery. The chain joins TRBV11-2 to TRBJ2-7; the D region possibly corresponds to TRBD1 (5 bases align). This TCR was recovered from a female donor with early-stage non-small cell lung cancer. Read as DNA, the sequence is TGTGCCAGCAGCTTAGGCCAGGGCACCTACGAGCAGTACTTC. Its translation is CASSLGQGTYEQYF.